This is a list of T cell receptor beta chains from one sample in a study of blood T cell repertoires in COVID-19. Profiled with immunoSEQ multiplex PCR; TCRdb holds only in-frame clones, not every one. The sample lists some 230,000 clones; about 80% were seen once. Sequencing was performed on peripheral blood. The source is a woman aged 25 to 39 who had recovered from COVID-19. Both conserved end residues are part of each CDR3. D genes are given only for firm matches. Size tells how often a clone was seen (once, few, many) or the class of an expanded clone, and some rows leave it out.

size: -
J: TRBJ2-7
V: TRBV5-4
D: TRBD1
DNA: TGTGCCAGCAGAACTCCGGGACAGGGGATCTACGAGCAGTACTTC
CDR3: CASRTPGQGIYEQYF

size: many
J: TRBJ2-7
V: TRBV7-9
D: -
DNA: TGTGCCAGCAGCTTGGGGGACAAGCCCTACGAGCAGTACTTC
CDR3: CASSLGDKPYEQYF

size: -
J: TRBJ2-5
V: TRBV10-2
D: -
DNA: TGCGCCAGCAGTGGCTCCTTGGGGAGTTCCATAGTGGCCCAGTACTTC
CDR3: CASSGSLGSSIVAQYF

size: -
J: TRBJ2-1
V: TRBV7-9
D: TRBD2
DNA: TGTGCCAGCAGCTTAGGTGGGACTACCTCCAATGAGCAGTTCTTC
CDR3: CASSLGGTTSNEQFF

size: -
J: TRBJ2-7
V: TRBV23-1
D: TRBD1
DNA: TGCGCCAGCTCCCATCTTCCGGGACAGGAGGCGTACGAGCAGTACTTC
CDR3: CASSHLPGQEAYEQYF

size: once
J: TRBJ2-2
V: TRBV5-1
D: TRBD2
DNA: TGCGCCAGCAGCCTGACAGCGACTAGCGTGGGAACCGGGGAGCTGTTTTTT
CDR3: CASSLTATSVGTGELFF

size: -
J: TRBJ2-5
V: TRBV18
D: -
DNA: TGTGCCAGCTCCCCGTACCAAGAGACCCAGTACTTC
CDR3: CASSPYQETQYF

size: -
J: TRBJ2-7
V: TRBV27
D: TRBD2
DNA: TGTGCCAGCAGTTTGGCAAGCGGGAGCCCCCCCTACGAGCAGTACTTC
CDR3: CASSLASGSPPYEQYF

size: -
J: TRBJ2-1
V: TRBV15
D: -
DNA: TGTGCCACCAGCAGATCCGCGGGGAGACCTGAGCAGTTCTTC
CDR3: CATSRSAGRPEQFF

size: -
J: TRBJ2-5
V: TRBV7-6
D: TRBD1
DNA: TGTGCCAGCAGCACCCGACAGGGGTTTAACCAAGAGACCCAGTACTTC
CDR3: CASSTRQGFNQETQYF

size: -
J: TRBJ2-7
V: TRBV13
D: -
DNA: TGTGCCAGCAGCTGGTACAACGAGCAGTACTTC
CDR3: CASSWYNEQYF

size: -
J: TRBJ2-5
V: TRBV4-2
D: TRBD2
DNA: TGTGCCAGCAGCCAAGATATCACCAGCGGGGGCTATCAAGAGACCCAGTACTTC
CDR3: CASSQDITSGGYQETQYF

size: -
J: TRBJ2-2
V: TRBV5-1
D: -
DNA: TGCGCCAGCAGCTTGGGACTCCAATCTAACACCGGGGAGCTGTTTTTT
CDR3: CASSLGLQSNTGELFF

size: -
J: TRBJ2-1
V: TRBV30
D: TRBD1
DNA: TGTGCCTGGAGCGGGACAGGGGATTCTAGGAGCTCCTACAATGAGCAGTTCTTC
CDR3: CAWSGTGDSRSSYNEQFF

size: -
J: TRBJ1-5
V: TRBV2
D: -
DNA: TGTGCCAGCAGCAACTCAGGGGTTCAGCCCCAGCATTTT
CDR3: CASSNSGVQPQHF

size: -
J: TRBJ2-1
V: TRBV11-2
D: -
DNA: TGTGCCAGCAGCTTAGAGGTAGCCGACCTCTCCTACAATGAGCAGTTCTTC
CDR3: CASSLEVADLSYNEQFF

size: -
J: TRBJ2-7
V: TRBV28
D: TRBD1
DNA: TGTGCCAGCAGTAAGGACAGGGGGAACGAGCAGTACTTC
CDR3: CASSKDRGNEQYF

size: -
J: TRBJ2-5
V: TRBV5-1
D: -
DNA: TGCGCCAGCAGCAAAGGAGCGGCGGGACCAGGGGAGACCCAGTACTTC
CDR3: CASSKGAAGPGETQYF

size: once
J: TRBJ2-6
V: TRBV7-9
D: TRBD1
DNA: TGTGCCAGCAGCTCGGGACAGGCTCTCTCTGGGGCCAACGTCCTGACTTTC
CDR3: CASSSGQALSGANVLTF

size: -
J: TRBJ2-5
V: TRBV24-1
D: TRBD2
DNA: TGTGCCACCAGCAAGATAGCGGGAGCGGGAGAGACCCAGTACTTC
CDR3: CATSKIAGAGETQYF

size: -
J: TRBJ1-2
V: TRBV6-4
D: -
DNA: TGTGCCAGCAGTGAGAACAGGGTGCCTTATGGCTACACCTTC
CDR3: CASSENRVPYGYTF

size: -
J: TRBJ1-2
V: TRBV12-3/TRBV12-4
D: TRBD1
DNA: TGTGCCAGCAGTTCACAGGGGGTCTATGGCTACACCTTC
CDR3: CASSSQGVYGYTF

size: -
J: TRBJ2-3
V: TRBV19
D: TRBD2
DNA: TGTGCCAGTAGTTTCGAGGGAGCGGGAGGTCGGGATACGCAGTATTTT
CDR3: CASSFEGAGGRDTQYF

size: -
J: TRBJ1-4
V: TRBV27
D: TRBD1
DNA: TGTGCCAGCAGCCTACAGGGGACTAATGAAAAACTGTTTTTT
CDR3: CASSLQGTNEKLFF

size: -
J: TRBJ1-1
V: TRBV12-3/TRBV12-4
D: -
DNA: TGTGCCAGCACGAGGGATATGAACACTGAAGCTTTCTTT
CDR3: CASTRDMNTEAFF

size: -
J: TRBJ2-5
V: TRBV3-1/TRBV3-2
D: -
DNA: TGTGCCAGCAGTAAAGGGGGCGGGACCGGGGCGGAGACCCAGTACTTC
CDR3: CASSKGGGTGAETQYF

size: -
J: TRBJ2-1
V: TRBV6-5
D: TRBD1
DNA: TGTGCCAGCAGTTACCCCGGGACAGGGTACGATGAGCAGTTCTTC
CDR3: CASSYPGTGYDEQFF

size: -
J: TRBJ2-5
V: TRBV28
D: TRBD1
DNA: TGTGCCAGCAGCCAAACTACAGGGGTGGAGACCCAGTACTTC
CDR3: CASSQTTGVETQYF

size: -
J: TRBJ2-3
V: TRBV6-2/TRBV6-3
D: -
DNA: TGTGCCAGCAGCTCCCGTCTAGGAGATACGCAGTATTTT
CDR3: CASSSRLGDTQYF

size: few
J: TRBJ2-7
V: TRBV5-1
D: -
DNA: TGCGCCAGCACCGCGGGGGCCGAGCAGTACTTC
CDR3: CASTAGAEQYF

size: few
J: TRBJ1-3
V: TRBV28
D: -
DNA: TGTGCCAGCAGTCAGGGAGGGTCAGACACCATATATTTT
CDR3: CASSQGGSDTIYF